These T cell receptor beta chains were read from a single sample in a study of spatial heterogeneity in lung cancer. TCRdb passed the 5' RACE reads through MiXCR, listing each CDR3 protein once. The table lists about 11,000 distinct CDR3 sequences, 9.5% to 13% of them singletons. Material: lung tumor tissue, obtained at surgery. These receptors came from a female donor with early-stage non-small cell lung cancer. CDR3s include the opening cysteine and the closing phenylalanine or tryptophan. Fields, in order: CDR3 length, J gene, D gene, V gene, clone size, CDR3 protein, CDR3 DNA. The D gene is left open where the match is weak. Rows may omit the clone size; those that give it use once, few, many or a size class.

>14|TRBJ2-7|NA|TRBV6-6|many
CASRDPGGFEEQYF
TGTGCCAGCAGGGACCCTGGAGGCTTTGAGGAGCAGTACTTC
>14|TRBJ1-1|TRBD1|TRBV5-1|few
CASSSGTGYNEAFF
TGCGCCAGCAGCTCCGGGACAGGGTATAATGAAGCTTTCTTT
>15|TRBJ2-2|TRBD2|TRBV10-2|few
CASRGTSGNTGELFF
TGCGCCAGCAGGGGGACTAGCGGGAACACCGGGGAGCTGTTTTTT
>18|TRBJ2-5|TRBD2|TRBV6-5|few
CASSYQAGGLGAQETQYF
TGTGCCAGCAGTTACCAAGCGGGAGGTTTAGGGGCACAAGAGACCCAGTACTTC
>15|TRBJ2-3|NA|TRBV25-1|NA
CASSEFAGGSDTQYF
TGTGCCAGCAGTGAATTCGCAGGGGGGTCAGATACGCAGTATTTT
>11|TRBJ1-4|NA|TRBV20-1|NA
CSAPFKTGLFF
TGCAGTGCCCCATTTAAGACGGGACTGTTTTTT
>14|TRBJ1-5|NA|TRBV6-1|many
CASRRDVSNQPQHF
TGTGCCAGCAGGAGGGACGTGAGCAATCAGCCCCAGCATTTT
>15|TRBJ2-7|TRBD2|TRBV9|many
CASSVGTSGSYEQYF
TGTGCCAGCAGCGTAGGGACTAGCGGCTCCTACGAGCAGTACTTC
>11|TRBJ1-4|NA|TRBV7-2|medium-sized
CASSLREKLFF
TGTGCCAGCAGCTTAAGGGAAAAACTGTTTTTT
>11|TRBJ1-2|NA|TRBV6-5|many
CASSTGTGYTF
TGTGCCAGCAGTACAGGGACCGGCTACACCTTC
>12|TRBJ2-5|TRBD1|TRBV7-9|NA
CASRGQQETQYF
TGTGCCAGCAGGGGACAGCAAGAGACCCAGTACTTC
>12|TRBJ2-5|NA|TRBV29-1|few
CSVESGPETQYF
TGCAGCGTTGAATCGGGGCCCGAGACCCAGTACTTC
>14|TRBJ2-5|NA|TRBV6-2/TRBV6-3|many
CATTLEGREETQYF
TGTGCCACCACCCTTGAGGGTCGCGAAGAGACCCAGTACTTC
>20|TRBJ2-3|NA|TRBV3-2|few
CASSQEGHIAGSLSTDTQYF
TGTGCCAGCAGCCAAGAAGGTCACATTGCGGGCAGTCTTAGCACAGATACGCAGTATTTT
>15|TRBJ2-1|TRBD2|TRBV7-8|medium-sized
CASTGSGGRDNEQFF
TGTGCCAGCACAGGTAGCGGGGGTCGGGACAATGAGCAGTTCTTC
>16|TRBJ2-6|NA|TRBV15|many
CATSNRILSGANVLTF
TGTGCCACCAGCAACAGAATCCTATCTGGGGCCAACGTCCTGACTTTC
>15|TRBJ2-2|NA|TRBV7-8|NA
CASSYAGRNTGELFF
TGTGCCAGCAGCTACGCCGGGAGAAACACCGGGGAGCTGTTTTTT
>15|TRBJ1-1|NA|TRBV29-1|many
CSAGGVRERGTEAFF
TGCAGCGCCGGAGGGGTTCGGGAGAGGGGCACTGAAGCTTTCTTT
>15|TRBJ2-6|NA|TRBV11-1|medium-sized
CASSLPGAGANVLTF
TGTGCCAGCAGCTTACCGGGCGCTGGGGCCAACGTCCTGACTTTC
>15|TRBJ2-7|NA|TRBV9|many
CASSVEAGPSYEQYF
TGTGCCAGCAGCGTAGAGGCAGGCCCTTCCTACGAGCAGTACTTC
>14|TRBJ2-1|TRBD1|TRBV2|few
CASMTQGANNEQFF
TGTGCCAGCATGACGCAGGGGGCCAACAATGAGCAGTTCTTC
>14|TRBJ1-4|NA|TRBV7-2|many
CASSPGQSYEKLFF
TGTGCCAGCAGCCCCGGACAGTCTTATGAAAAACTGTTTTTT
>13|TRBJ1-1|TRBD1|TRBV5-1|medium-sized
CASSAGQITEAFF
TGCGCCAGCAGCGCGGGACAGATCACTGAAGCTTTCTTT
>11|TRBJ1-6|NA|TRBV2|few
CASSLESILHF
TGTGCCAGCAGTCTAGAAAGCATCCTCCACTTT
>13|TRBJ1-6|NA|TRBV6-5|NA
CASRTGRGSPLHF
TGTGCCAGCAGGACAGGACGGGGTTCACCCCTCCACTTT
>13|TRBJ1-2|NA|TRBV12-3/TRBV12-4|many
CASSFGTLDGYTF
TGTGCCAGCAGTTTTGGGACGCTGGATGGCTACACCTTC
>14|TRBJ1-1|NA|TRBV4-3|many
CASSQERVNTEAFF
TGCGCCAGCAGCCAAGAAAGGGTGAACACTGAAGCTTTCTTT
>15|TRBJ2-1|NA|TRBV7-6|medium-sized
CASSLAGGPSNEQFF
TGTGCCAGCAGCTTAGCCGGGGGACCCAGCAATGAGCAGTTCTTC
>15|TRBJ2-5|TRBD1|TRBV20-1|medium-sized
CSAREPGQGAETQYF
TGCAGTGCTAGAGAACCGGGACAGGGGGCTGAGACCCAGTACTTC